The 18 T cell receptor beta chains reported below all come from one sample, sequenced in a study of cytomegalovirus exposure and HLA in healthy donors. Clones were read by immunoSEQ multiplex PCR, and TCRdb kept only the in-frame ones, dropping some. The table has 110,000 or so clones, almost 90% seen once; the top ten hold 2% to 2.5%. The material sequenced was PBMCs. The receptor set was obtained from a woman under 30 in good health and CMV-seronegative.

The rearrangement joins TRBV13 to TRBJ2-2, with D perhaps TRBD1 (6 bases). Trimming removed 5 bases at V and 6 bases at J, with 13 bases between. There are 14 residues in the CDR3. Germline loops: CDR1 PRHDT, CDR2 FYEKMQ (reference sequence). CDR3 DNA sequence: TGTGCCAGCAGCCCAGAGAACAGGGCCGGGGAGCTGTTTTTT. Translated: CASSPENRAGELFF.

This chain uses TRBV4-3 with TRBJ1-4; D is possibly TRBD1 (5 bases). V lost 4 bases, J lost 8 bases, and 26 bases lay in between. From germline, CDR1 is LGHNA and CDR2 YSLEER. The CDR3 contains 18 residues. The DNA of the CDR3 is TGCGCCAGCAGCCCCCGAACCCCCGGGGCCGTTGCGGGGGAAAAACTGTTTTTT. Encoded protein: CASSPRTPGAVAGEKLFF.

The chain carries TRBV4-3 and TRBJ2-3; 8 bases match TRBD2. After removal of 0 bases from V and 2 bases from J, the junction contained 10 bases not matched to a gene. Per the germline V gene, CDR1 is LGHNA and CDR2 is YSLEER. CDR3 length: 18 amino acids. The CDR3 nucleotides are TGCGCCAGCAGCCAAGATCCTACAGCGGGAGTTACCACAGATACGCAGTATTTT. Its protein product is CASSQDPTAGVTTDTQYF.

This chain connects TRBV19 to TRBJ2-7; TRBD2 aligns across 15 bases. The CDR3 loop spans 24 amino acids. CDR1 and CDR2 from the germline V gene are LNHDA and SQIVND (reference sequence). The V segment lost 4 bases and the J segment 0 bases; nucleotides outside the gene matches: 25. CDR3 protein: CASSTPTGADSGTSGRKGSYEQYF. Written as DNA, the CDR3 is TGTGCCAGTAGTACGCCTACCGGAGCGGACTCCGGGACTAGCGGGAGGAAGGGCTCCTACGAGCAGTACTTC.

The chain combines TRBV20-1 with TRBJ2-1, with D uncertain. Trimming removed 5 bases from V and 14 bases from J, with 16 bases in between. Germline CDR1 and CDR2: DFQATT and SNEGSKA (reference sequence). The CDR3 runs 11 residues. The CDR3 DNA follows: TGCAGTGCTCCTGCCCAGGTTCATGAGTTCTTC. Encoded protein: CSAPAQVHEFF.

The chain combines TRBV7-8 with TRBJ2-5; 11 bases line up with TRBD2. The CDR3 extends over 15 amino acids. Germline assignment: CDR1 SGHVS and CDR2 FQNEAQ. The V gene end was trimmed by 4 bases and the J gene end by 3 bases; junction bases not matched to a gene: 4. CDR3 nucleotides: TGTGCCAGCAGCTCCTTGGGACTAGCGGAAGAGACCCAGTACTTC. Protein: CASSSLGLAEETQYF. The variable domain in full, with the rest retrieved from reference TRBV7-8 and TRBJ2-5, is GAGVSQSPRYKVAKRGQDVALRCDPISGHVSLFWYQQALGQGPEFLTYFQNEAQLDKSGLPSDRFFAERPEGSVSTLKIQRTQQEDSAVYLCASSSLGLAEETQYFGPGTRLLVL.

This chain uses TRBV7-9 with TRBJ1-4; D might be TRBD1 (5 bases). The CDR3 sequence is 16 residues long. The V end was cut by 5 bases, the J end by 3 bases, with 16 bases between. CDR1 SEHNR and CDR2 FQNEAQ come from the germline V gene (reference sequence). CDR3 nucleotide sequence: TGTGCCAGCAGCCCTCAGGCAGGGATGGCTAATGAAAAACTGTTTTTT. This sequence encodes CASSPQAGMANEKLFF.

This clone was found a few times. V usage is TRBV18 and J usage is TRBJ2-7; TRBD1 is a possible D gene (6 bases). Germline lookup yields CDR1 KGHSH and CDR2 LQKENI. V lost 7 bases and J lost 5, with 15 bases in between. CDR3 length equals 13 residues. This CDR3 reads CASCRDMRDEQYF. CDR3 nucleotide sequence: TGTGCCAGCTGCCGGGACATGAGGGACGAGCAGTACTTC.

This clone was detected once. CDR3 nucleotide sequence: TGTGCCAGCAGTTTTGTAGGGGCGACTGGGGCCAACGTCCTGACTTTC. It translates to CASSFVGATGANVLTF. The V gene is TRBV28, the J gene TRBJ2-6, with TRBD1 as a possible D gene (5 bases). The CDR3 extends over 16 amino acids. V was shortened by 3 bases and J by 2 bases, with 11 bases between the two germline ends. Germline assignment: CDR1 MDHEN and CDR2 SYDVKM. Complete variable domain (other parts from reference TRBV28 and TRBJ2-6): DVKVTQSSRYLVKRTGEKVFLECVQDMDHENMFWYRQDPGLGLRLIYFSYDVKMKEKGDIPEGYSVSREKKERFSLILESASTNQTSMYLCASSFVGATGANVLTFGAGSRLTVL.

V usage is TRBV19 and J usage is TRBJ2-7; perhaps TRBD1 as D (5 bases). The length of the CDR3 is 15 residues. Germline V gene lookup returns CDR1 LNHDA and CDR2 SQIVND (reference sequence). V lost 10 bases and J lost 2, with 21 bases in between. CDR3 protein: CATSFGQGRAYEQYF. The CDR3 DNA is TGTGCCACCTCCTTTGGGCAGGGCCGAGCCTACGAGCAGTACTTC.

The chain carries TRBV28 and TRBJ1-2; D uncertain. Deletions cut 10 bases from V and 1 base from J, with 7 bases between. Germline V gene lookup returns CDR1 MDHEN and CDR2 SYDVKM. This CDR3 has 11 residues. CDR3 protein: CANAFNYGYTF. CDR3 coding DNA: TGTGCCAACGCGTTTAACTATGGCTACACCTTC.

The rearrangement uses TRBV29-1 and TRBJ2-1; no firm D call. Germline values: CDR1 SQVTM, CDR2 ANQGSEA. Trimming cost V 4 bases and J 2 bases, with 12 bases left between them. There are 14 residues in the CDR3. The CDR3: CSVGSPATYNEQFF. CDR3 DNA: TGCAGCGTTGGTTCGCCTGCGACCTACAATGAGCAGTTCTTC.

The chain carries TRBV6-4 and TRBJ2-1; maybe TRBD1 (6 bases). This CDR3 has 13 amino acids. The germline V gene has CDR1 MRHNA and CDR2 SNTAGT. V lost 3 bases, J lost 7 bases, and 10 bases lay in between. CDR3 bases: TGTGCCAGCAGTGAGGGCAGGGGAAATGAGCAGTTCTTC. It yields the protein CASSEGRGNEQFF.

This chain connects TRBV7-6 to TRBJ2-7, with 7 bases lining up with TRBD2. Germline V CDR1 and CDR2: SGHVS, FNYEAQ. V lost 2 bases to trimming and J lost 6 bases; unmatched junction nucleotides: 13. The CDR3 sequence is 16 residues long. This CDR3 reads CASSLNTGGLVAEQYF. The CDR3 coding sequence is TGTGCCAGCAGCTTAAACACGGGGGGACTTGTGGCCGAGCAGTACTTC.

This clone has a single count. The V gene is TRBV28, the J gene TRBJ1-2; TRBD1 aligns across 7 bases. V trimming: 2 bases; J trimming: 7 bases; junction bases outside the gene matches: 4. CDR3 length equals 13 residues. Germline loops: CDR1 MDHEN, CDR2 SYDVKM. The CDR3 region has the DNA TGTGCCAGCAGTTTAAGGGGGCAATTTGGCTACACCTTC. This encodes CASSLRGQFGYTF.

A few counts support this clone. The rearrangement uses TRBV28 and TRBJ1-5; D is ambiguous. This CDR3 is 11 amino acids long. Germline V gene lookup returns CDR1 MDHEN and CDR2 SYDVKM. Between the trimmed V and J ends, which lost 4 bases and 9 bases, there was a span of 7 bases. CDR3: CASSSSGPQHF. The CDR3 region has the DNA TGTGCCAGCAGTTCCTCCGGGCCCCAGCATTTT. Variable domain in full (rest from reference TRBV28 and TRBJ1-5): DVKVTQSSRYLVKRTGEKVFLECVQDMDHENMFWYRQDPGLGLRLIYFSYDVKMKEKGDIPEGYSVSREKKERFSLILESASTNQTSMYLCASSSSGPQHFGDGTRLSIL.

The V and J genes are TRBV28 and TRBJ1-2; no reliable D call. V dropped 4 bases and J dropped 4 bases, with 13 bases sitting between them. Germline-derived CDR1 and CDR2 are MDHEN and SYDVKM. The CDR3 is 14 amino acids. The CDR3 region is CASSSSRQPYGYTF. CDR3 in DNA: TGTGCCAGCAGTTCATCTCGACAACCCTATGGCTACACCTTC.

This clone was recorded once. V usage is TRBV7-9 and J usage is TRBJ2-7; no firm D call. The germline V gene has CDR1 SEHNR and CDR2 FQNEAQ (reference sequence). Trimming removed 5 bases from V and 2 bases from J, with 10 bases in between. The CDR3 length is 13 residues. The CDR3 is CASSPTPPYEQYF. The DNA of the CDR3 is TGTGCCAGCAGCCCTACCCCTCCCTACGAGCAGTACTTC.